The subject of this entry is one T cell receptor beta chain. The sample originates from a study of T cell changes during pregnancy in multiple sclerosis. This CDR3 is 14 amino acids long. Germline V gene sequence: CDR1 SGHTA, CDR2 FQGNSA. V was clipped by 3 bases and J by 8 bases, with 14 bases between them. The protocol was immunoSEQ multiplex PCR, while the TCRdb copy is restricted to in-frame clones and leaves out a portion. Among 40,000 to 55,000 clones listed, around 89% were seen once. The rearrangement links TRBV7-2 to TRBJ2-4; possibly TRBD1 for D (6 bases). The specimen was CD4+ T cells from peripheral blood mononuclear cells, collected after pregnancy. This clonotype originated in a female donor with multiple sclerosis, enrolled in a pregnancy study. In DNA form, the CDR3 reads TGTGCCAGCAGCTTCGAAGGGGGAGTCGACATTCAGTACTTC. Amino acid sequence: CASSFEGGVDIQYF.